This T cell receptor beta chain was observed in a study of blood T cell repertoires in COVID-19. Study context: The United States, Italy and Spain supplied acute and convalescent COVID-19 samples. Sources were T cells, B-cell-depleted T cells, or PBMCs; the material itself was cDNA or gDNA.

V was clipped by 5 bases and J by 0 bases; unmatched bases: 4. Germline CDR1 LNHDA, CDR2 SQIVND (reference sequence). The CDR3 is made up of 15 amino acids. Methods used by the authors: Nucleated cell counts were estimated from reference gene primer amplification. TCRdb's table, derived via immunoSEQ multiplex PCR, lists solely in-frame clones and lacks some. That table furnishes V, J and clone size, whereas the DNA furnished D and trimming. The table has over 35,000 clones, 90% to 95% seen once. The receptor comes from a woman aged 25 to 39 in a cohort sampled during active COVID-19. Sequenced input: peripheral blood. The chain is built from TRBV19 and TRBJ1-5; TRBD1 aligns across 7 bases. CDR3 sequence (DNA): TGTGCCAGTAGTTACAGGGGCGGTAGCAATCAGCCCCAGCATTTT. Its translation: CASSYRGGSNQPQHF.